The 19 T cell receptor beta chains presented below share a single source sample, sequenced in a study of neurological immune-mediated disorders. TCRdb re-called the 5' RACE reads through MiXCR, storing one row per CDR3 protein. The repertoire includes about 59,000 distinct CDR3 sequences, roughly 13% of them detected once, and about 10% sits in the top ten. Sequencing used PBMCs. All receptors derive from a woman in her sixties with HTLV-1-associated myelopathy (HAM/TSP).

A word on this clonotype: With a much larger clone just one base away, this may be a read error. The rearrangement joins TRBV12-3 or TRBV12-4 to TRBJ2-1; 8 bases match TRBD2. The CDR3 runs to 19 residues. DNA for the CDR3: TGTGCCAGCAGTTCCAGGGTAGCGGGGACTATATTAACCTACAATGTGCAGTTCTTC. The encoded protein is CASSSRVAGTILTYNVQFF.

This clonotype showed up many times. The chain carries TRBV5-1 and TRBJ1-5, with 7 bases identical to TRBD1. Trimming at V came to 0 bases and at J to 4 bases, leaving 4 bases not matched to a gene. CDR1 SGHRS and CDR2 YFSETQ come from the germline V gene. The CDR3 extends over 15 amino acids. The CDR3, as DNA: TGCGCCAGCAGCTTGGGAAGACAGGGTAATCAGCCCCAGCATTTT. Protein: CASSLGRQGNQPQHF.

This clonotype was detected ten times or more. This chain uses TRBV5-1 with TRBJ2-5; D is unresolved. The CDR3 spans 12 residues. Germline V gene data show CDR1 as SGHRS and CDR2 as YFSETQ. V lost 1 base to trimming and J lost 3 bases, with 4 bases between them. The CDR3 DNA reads TGCGCCAGCAGCTTGCGGGAAGAGACCCAGTACTTC. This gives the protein CASSLREETQYF. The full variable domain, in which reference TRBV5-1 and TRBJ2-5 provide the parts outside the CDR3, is KAGVTQTPRYLIKTRGQQVTLSCSPISGHRSVSWYQQTPGQGLQFLFEYFSETQRNKGNFPGRFSGRQFSNSRSEMNVSTLELGDSALYLCASSLREETQYFGPGTRLLVL.

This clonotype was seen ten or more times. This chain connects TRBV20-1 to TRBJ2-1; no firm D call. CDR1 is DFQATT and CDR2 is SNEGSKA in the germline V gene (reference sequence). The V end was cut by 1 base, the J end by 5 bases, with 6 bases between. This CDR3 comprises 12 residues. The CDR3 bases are TGCAGTGCTAGAGGGACCAACAATGAGCAGTTCTTC. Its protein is CSARGTNNEQFF.

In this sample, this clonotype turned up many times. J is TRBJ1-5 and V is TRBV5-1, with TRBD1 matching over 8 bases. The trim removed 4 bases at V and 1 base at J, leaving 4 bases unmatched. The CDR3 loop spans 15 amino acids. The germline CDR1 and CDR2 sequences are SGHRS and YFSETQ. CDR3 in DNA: TGCGCCAGCAGCCCCGGGACAGGCAGCAATCAGCCCCAGCATTTT. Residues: CASSPGTGSNQPQHF.

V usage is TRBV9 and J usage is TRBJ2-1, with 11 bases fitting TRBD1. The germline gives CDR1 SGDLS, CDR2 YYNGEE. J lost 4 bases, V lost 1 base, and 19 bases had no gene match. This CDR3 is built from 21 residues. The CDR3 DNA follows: TGTGCCAGCAGCGTAACCGGACAGGGGGCTCGGGAGAGGCCCAGATACAATGAGCAGTTCTTC. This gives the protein CASSVTGQGARERPRYNEQFF.

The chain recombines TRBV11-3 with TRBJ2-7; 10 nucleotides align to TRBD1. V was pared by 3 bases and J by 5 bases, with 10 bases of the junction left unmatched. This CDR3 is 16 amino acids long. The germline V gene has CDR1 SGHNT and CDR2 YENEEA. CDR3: CASSFIRDRGFHEQYF. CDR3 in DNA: TGTGCCAGCAGCTTCATCCGGGACAGGGGTTTCCACGAGCAGTACTTC. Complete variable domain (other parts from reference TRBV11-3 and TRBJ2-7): EAGVVQSPRYKIIEKKQPVAFWCNPISGHNTLYWYLQNLGQGPELLIRYENEEAVDDSQLPKDRFSAERLKGVDSTLKIQPAELGDSAVYLCASSFIRDRGFHEQYFGPGTRLTVT.

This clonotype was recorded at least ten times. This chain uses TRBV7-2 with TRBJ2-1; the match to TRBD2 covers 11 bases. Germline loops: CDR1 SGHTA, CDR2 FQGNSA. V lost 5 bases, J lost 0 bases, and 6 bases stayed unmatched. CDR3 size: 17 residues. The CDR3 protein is CASSRTSGLSSYNEQFF. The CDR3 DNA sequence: TGTGCCAGCAGCAGGACTAGCGGGCTTAGCTCCTACAATGAGCAGTTCTTC.

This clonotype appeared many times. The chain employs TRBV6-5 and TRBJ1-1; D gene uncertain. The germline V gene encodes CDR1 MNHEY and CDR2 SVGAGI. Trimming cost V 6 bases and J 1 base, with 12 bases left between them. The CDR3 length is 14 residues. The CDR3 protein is CASSPGLGNTEAFF. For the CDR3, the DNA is TGTGCCAGCAGCCCCGGACTCGGGAACACTGAAGCTTTCTTT.

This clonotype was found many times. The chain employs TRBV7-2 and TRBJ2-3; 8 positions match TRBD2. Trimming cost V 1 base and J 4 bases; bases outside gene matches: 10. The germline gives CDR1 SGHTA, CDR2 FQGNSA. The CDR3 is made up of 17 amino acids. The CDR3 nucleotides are TGTGCCAGCAGCTTAGTGGGGCACGGGAGGGCCGCAGATACGCAGTATTTT. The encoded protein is CASSLVGHGRAADTQYF.

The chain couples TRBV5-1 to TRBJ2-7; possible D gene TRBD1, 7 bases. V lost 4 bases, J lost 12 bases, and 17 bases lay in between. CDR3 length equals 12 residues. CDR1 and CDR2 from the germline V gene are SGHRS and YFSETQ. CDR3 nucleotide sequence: TGCGCCAGCAGCCTGCCCGGACAGGAGGGGTACTTC. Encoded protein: CASSLPGQEGYF.

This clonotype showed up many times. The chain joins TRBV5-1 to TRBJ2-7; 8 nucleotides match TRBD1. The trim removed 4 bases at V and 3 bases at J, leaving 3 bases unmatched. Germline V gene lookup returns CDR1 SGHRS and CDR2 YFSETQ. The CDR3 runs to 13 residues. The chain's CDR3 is CASSQTGDYEQYF. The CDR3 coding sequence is TGCGCCAGCAGCCAGACAGGGGACTACGAGCAGTACTTC.

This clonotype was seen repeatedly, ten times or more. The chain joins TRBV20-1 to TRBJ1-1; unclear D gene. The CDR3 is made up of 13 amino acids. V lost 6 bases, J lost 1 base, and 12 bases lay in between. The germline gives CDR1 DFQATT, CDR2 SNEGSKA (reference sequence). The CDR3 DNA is TGCAGTGCCCTTCGGACGGAGAACACTGAAGCTTTCTTT. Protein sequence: CSALRTENTEAFF.

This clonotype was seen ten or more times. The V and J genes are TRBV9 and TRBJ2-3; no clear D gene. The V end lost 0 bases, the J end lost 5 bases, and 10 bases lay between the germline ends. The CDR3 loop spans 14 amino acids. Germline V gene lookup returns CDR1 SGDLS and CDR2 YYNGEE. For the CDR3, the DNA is TGTGCCAGCAGCGTAGTTGGAGCAAGAGATACGCAGTATTTT. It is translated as CASSVVGARDTQYF.

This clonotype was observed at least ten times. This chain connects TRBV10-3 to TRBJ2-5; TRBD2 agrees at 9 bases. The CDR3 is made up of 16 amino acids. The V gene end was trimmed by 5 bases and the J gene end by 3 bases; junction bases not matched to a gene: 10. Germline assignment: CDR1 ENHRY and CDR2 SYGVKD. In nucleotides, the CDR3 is TGTGCCATCAGTTCACCCTCTCGCGGGAGGGAAGAGACCCAGTACTTC. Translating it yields CAISSPSRGREETQYF.

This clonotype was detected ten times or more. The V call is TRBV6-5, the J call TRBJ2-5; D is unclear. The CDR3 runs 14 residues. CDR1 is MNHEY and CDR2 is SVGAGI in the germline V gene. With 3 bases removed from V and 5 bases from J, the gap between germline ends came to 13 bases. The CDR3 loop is CASSYSGHGETQYF. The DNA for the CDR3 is TGTGCCAGCAGTTATTCGGGCCATGGGGAGACCCAGTACTTC.

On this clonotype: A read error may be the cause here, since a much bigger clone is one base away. The CDR3 DNA reads TGTGCCAGCAGCTGGGCCCGGTGGCTGGGTGAAGCTTTCTTT. The encoded protein is CASSWARWLGEAFF. This chain links TRBV5-5 with TRBJ1-1; D is undetermined. The CDR3 spans 14 residues. With 3 bases removed from V and 7 bases from J, the gap between germline ends came to 16 bases. CDR1 SGHKS and CDR2 YYEKEE come from the germline V gene (reference sequence).

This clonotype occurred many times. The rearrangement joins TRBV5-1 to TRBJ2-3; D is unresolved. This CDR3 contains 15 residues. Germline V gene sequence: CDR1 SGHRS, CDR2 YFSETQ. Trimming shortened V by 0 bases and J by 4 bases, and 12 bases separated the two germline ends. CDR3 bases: TGCGCCAGCAGCTTGGGAGGTAGCACACCAGATACGCAGTATTTT. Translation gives CASSLGGSTPDTQYF.

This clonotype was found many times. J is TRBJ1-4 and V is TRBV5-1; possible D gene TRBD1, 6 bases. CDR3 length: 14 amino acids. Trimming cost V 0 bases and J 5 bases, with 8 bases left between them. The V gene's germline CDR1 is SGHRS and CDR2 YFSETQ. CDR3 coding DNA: TGCGCCAGCAGCTTGGGTGGACAGAATGAAAAACTGTTTTTT. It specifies CASSLGGQNEKLFF.